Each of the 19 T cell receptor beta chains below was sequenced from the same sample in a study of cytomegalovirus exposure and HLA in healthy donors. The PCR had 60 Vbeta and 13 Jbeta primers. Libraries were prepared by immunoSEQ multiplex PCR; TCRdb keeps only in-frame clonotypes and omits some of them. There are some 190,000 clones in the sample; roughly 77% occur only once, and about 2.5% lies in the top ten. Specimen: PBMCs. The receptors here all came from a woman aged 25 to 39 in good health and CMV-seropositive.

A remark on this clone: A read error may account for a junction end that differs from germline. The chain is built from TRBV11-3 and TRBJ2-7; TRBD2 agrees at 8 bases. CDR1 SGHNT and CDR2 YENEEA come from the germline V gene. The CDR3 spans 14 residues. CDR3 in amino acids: CASSFRGGQYEQYF. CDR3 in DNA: TGTGCCAGCAGCTTCCGGGGGGGCCAGTACGAGCAATACTTC.

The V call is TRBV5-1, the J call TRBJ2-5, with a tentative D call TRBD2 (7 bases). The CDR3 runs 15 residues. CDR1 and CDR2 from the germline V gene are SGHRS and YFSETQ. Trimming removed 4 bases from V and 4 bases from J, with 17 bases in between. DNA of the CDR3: TGCGCCAGCAGCCTAGGGGGGGAACGGCGAGAGACCCAGTACTTC. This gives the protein CASSLGGERRETQYF.

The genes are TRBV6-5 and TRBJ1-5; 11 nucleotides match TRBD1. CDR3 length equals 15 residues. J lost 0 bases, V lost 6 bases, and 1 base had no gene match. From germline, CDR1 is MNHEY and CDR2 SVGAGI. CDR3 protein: CASSGTGGSNQPQHF. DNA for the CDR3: TGTGCCAGCAGCGGGACAGGGGGTAGCAATCAGCCCCAGCATTTT.

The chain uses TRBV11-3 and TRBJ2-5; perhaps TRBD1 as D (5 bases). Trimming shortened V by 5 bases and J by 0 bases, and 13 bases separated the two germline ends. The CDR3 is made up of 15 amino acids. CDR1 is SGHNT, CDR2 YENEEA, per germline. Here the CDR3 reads CASSTGGADQETQYF. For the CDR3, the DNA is TGTGCCAGCAGCACGGGTGGGGCCGACCAAGAGACCCAGTACTTC.

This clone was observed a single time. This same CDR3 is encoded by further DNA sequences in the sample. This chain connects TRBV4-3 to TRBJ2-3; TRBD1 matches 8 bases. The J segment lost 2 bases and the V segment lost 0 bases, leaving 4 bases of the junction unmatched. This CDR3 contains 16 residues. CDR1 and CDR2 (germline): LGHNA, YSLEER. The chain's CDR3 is CASSQERTGITDTQYF. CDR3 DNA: TGCGCCAGCAGCCAAGAACGGACAGGGATCACAGATACGCAGTATTTT.

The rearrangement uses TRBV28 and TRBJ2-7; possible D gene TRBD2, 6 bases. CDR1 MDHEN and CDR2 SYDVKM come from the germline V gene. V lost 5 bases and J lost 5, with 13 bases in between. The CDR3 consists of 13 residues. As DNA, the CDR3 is TGTGCCAGCAGTCCCCGCGGGGCCCACGAGCAGTACTTC. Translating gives CASSPRGAHEQYF.

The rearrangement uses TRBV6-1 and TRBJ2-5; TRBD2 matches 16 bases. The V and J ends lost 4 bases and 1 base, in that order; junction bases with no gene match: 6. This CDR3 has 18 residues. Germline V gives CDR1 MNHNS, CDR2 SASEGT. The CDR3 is CASSGGLAGGPFQETQYF. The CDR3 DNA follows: TGTGCCAGCAGTGGGGGACTAGCGGGGGGGCCCTTCCAAGAGACCCAGTACTTC.

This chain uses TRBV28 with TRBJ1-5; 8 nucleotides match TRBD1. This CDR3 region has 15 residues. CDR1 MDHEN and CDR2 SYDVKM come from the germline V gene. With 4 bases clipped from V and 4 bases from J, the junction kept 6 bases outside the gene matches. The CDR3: CASSSLTGGNQPQHF. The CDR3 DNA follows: TGTGCCAGCAGTTCATTAACAGGGGGAAATCAGCCCCAGCATTTT.

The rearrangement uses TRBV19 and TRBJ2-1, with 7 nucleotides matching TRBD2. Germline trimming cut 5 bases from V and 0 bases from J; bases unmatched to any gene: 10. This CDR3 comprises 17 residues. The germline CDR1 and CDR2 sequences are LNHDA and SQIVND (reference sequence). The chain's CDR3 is CASSLSSGPSSYNEQFF. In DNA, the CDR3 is TGTGCCAGTAGTCTCTCTAGCGGACCCAGCTCCTACAATGAGCAGTTCTTC.

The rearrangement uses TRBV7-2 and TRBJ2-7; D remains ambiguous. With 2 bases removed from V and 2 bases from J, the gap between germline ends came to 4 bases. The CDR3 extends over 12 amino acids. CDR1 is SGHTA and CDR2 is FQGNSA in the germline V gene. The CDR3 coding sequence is TGTGCCAGCAGCTTATCCGCCTACGAGCAGTACTTC. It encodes CASSLSAYEQYF.

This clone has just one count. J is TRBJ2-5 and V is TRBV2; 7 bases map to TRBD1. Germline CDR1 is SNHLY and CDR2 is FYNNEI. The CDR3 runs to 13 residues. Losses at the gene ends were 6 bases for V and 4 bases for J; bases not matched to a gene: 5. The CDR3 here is CASRYRGRETQYF. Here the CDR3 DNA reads TGTGCCAGCAGATACAGGGGCAGAGAGACCCAGTACTTC.

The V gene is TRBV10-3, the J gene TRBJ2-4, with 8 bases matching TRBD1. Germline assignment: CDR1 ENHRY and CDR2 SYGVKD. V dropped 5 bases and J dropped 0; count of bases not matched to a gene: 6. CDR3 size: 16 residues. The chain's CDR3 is CAISSTGGRAKNIQYF. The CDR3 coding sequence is TGTGCCATCAGTTCTACAGGGGGAAGAGCCAAAAACATTCAGTACTTC.

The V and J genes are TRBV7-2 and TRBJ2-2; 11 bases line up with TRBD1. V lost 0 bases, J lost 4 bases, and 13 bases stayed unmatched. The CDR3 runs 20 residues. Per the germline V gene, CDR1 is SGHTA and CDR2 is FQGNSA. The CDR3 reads CASSLAPWTGGFWITGELFF. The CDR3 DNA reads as TGTGCCAGCAGCTTAGCTCCCTGGACAGGGGGCTTCTGGATCACCGGGGAGCTGTTTTTT.

CDR3 region: CAIKRGGFTDTQYF. CDR3 bases: TGTGCCATCAAGCGGGGGGGCTTCACAGATACGCAGTATTTT. The chain is built from TRBV10-3 and TRBJ2-3, with 10 positions matching TRBD2. Germline lookup yields CDR1 ENHRY and CDR2 SYGVKD. The junction had 3 bases not matched to a gene; V was cut back by 7 bases and J by 2 bases. This CDR3 region has 14 residues.

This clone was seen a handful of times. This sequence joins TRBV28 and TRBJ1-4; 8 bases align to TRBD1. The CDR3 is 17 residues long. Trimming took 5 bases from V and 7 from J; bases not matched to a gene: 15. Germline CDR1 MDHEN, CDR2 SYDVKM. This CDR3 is CASSPFGRRGRGEKLFF. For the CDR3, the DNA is TGTGCCAGCAGTCCTTTTGGACGCAGGGGGCGCGGTGAAAAACTGTTTTTT. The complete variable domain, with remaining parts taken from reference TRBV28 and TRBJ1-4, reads DVKVTQSSRYLVKRTGEKVFLECVQDMDHENMFWYRQDPGLGLRLIYFSYDVKMKEKGDIPEGYSVSREKKERFSLILESASTNQTSMYLCASSPFGRRGRGEKLFFGSGTQLSVL.

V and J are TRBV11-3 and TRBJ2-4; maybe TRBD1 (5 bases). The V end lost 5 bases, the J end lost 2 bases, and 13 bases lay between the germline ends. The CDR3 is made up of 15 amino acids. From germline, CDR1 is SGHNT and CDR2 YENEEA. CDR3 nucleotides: TGTGCCAGCAGCCCAGGGTTTGGGTCCAAAAACATTCAGTACTTC. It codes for CASSPGFGSKNIQYF. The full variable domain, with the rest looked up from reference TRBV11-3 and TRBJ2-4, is EAGVVQSPRYKIIEKKQPVAFWCNPISGHNTLYWYLQNLGQGPELLIRYENEEAVDDSQLPKDRFSAERLKGVDSTLKIQPAELGDSAVYLCASSPGFGSKNIQYFGAGTRLSVL.

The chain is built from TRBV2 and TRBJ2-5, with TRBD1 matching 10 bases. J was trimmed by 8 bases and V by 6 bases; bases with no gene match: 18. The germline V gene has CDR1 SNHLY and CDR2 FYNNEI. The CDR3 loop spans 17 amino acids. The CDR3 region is CASRTSFRDRGTYTQYF. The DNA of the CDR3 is TGTGCCAGCAGGACCAGTTTCCGGGACAGGGGTACCTATACCCAGTACTTC.

The CDR3 DNA sequence: TGTGCCAGCAGCACACTCCGGGGGACTGATAATGGCTACACCTTC. Its protein product is CASSTLRGTDNGYTF. The chain couples TRBV9 to TRBJ1-2; D is perhaps TRBD1 (5 bases). Germline V CDR1 and CDR2: SGDLS, YYNGEE. Trimming stripped 4 bases from V and 6 bases from J, with 19 bases between. This CDR3 spans 15 amino acids.

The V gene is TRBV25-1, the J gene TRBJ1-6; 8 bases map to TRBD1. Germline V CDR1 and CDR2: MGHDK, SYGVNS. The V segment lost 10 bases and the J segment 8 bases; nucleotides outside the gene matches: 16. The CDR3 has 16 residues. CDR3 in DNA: TGTGCCACCTCTCCTGACAGGGGAGGAATTGATTCACCCCTCCACTTT. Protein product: CATSPDRGGIDSPLHF.